A selection of T cell receptor beta chains follows, all from one sample in a study of blood T cell repertoires in COVID-19. Repertoires were generated with immunoSEQ multiplex PCR, while TCRdb's copy carries only in-frame clones and drops some. The table has around 63,000 clones, 70% to 90% seen once. Sequences were obtained from peripheral blood. These receptors were obtained from a woman older than 75 with active COVID-19. CDR3s include the opening cysteine and the closing phenylalanine or tryptophan. The order of the fields is J gene, V gene, CDR3 protein.

J gene: TRBJ1-5
V gene: TRBV11-2
CDR3 protein: CASSLRGNQPQHF

J gene: TRBJ1-1
V gene: TRBV5-4
CDR3 protein: CASSSTGFTEAFF

J gene: TRBJ1-4
V gene: TRBV28
CDR3 protein: CASSTPGGANEKLFF

J gene: TRBJ1-1
V gene: TRBV5-4
CDR3 protein: CASSFRGVDTEAFF

J gene: TRBJ1-6
V gene: TRBV4-3
CDR3 protein: CASSQVRRQGGSPLHF

J gene: TRBJ2-7
V gene: TRBV28
CDR3 protein: CASSPSLGGGVPYEQYF

J gene: TRBJ2-7
V gene: TRBV6-2/TRBV6-3
CDR3 protein: CASSYSGTGYTYEQYF

J gene: TRBJ2-6
V gene: TRBV7-2
CDR3 protein: CASSLGWSGGISGANVLTF

J gene: TRBJ1-2
V gene: TRBV3-1/TRBV3-2
CDR3 protein: CASPGHPRHGYTF

J gene: TRBJ2-5
V gene: TRBV7-2
CDR3 protein: CASRASGGAGETQYF

J gene: TRBJ2-1
V gene: TRBV5-1
CDR3 protein: CASSLASGGSGEQFF

J gene: TRBJ1-2
V gene: TRBV19
CDR3 protein: CASSDPFGRASYGYTF

J gene: TRBJ1-2
V gene: TRBV19
CDR3 protein: CASSSGTGSNYGYTF

J gene: TRBJ2-7
V gene: TRBV2
CDR3 protein: CASRAGLRSSYEQYF

J gene: TRBJ1-3
V gene: TRBV5-1
CDR3 protein: CASSPTGMRGNTIYF

J gene: TRBJ2-2
V gene: TRBV5-4
CDR3 protein: CASSSGLAGGHTGELFF

J gene: TRBJ1-5
V gene: TRBV6-6
CDR3 protein: CASSSYQPQHF

J gene: TRBJ2-1
V gene: TRBV19
CDR3 protein: CASSPTTSGGAREQFF

J gene: TRBJ2-5
V gene: TRBV7-2
CDR3 protein: CASSSTLLAGDQRGTQYF

J gene: TRBJ2-5
V gene: TRBV3-1/TRBV3-2
CDR3 protein: CASSSDSGGKTQYF

J gene: TRBJ1-2
V gene: TRBV23-1
CDR3 protein: CASGGAHRLYGYTF

J gene: TRBJ2-3
V gene: TRBV10-2
CDR3 protein: CASSGGRITDTQYF

J gene: TRBJ2-7
V gene: TRBV28
CDR3 protein: CASSLQGSYEQYF

J gene: TRBJ2-3
V gene: TRBV7-3
CDR3 protein: CASSLGGLATDTQYF

J gene: TRBJ1-1
V gene: TRBV5-1
CDR3 protein: CASSLAVYSEAFF

J gene: TRBJ1-2
V gene: TRBV30
CDR3 protein: CAWSPGQGYYGYTF

J gene: TRBJ2-1
V gene: TRBV30
CDR3 protein: CAWSRSGGQSYNEQFF

J gene: TRBJ2-5
V gene: TRBV4-1
CDR3 protein: CASAPHSNRRETQYF

J gene: TRBJ1-1
V gene: TRBV10-3
CDR3 protein: CAISSSGGTEAFF

J gene: TRBJ2-1
V gene: TRBV29-1
CDR3 protein: CSVEDSGLYNEQFF

J gene: TRBJ1-1
V gene: TRBV18
CDR3 protein: CASSILDHRGTEAFF

J gene: TRBJ2-1
V gene: TRBV14
CDR3 protein: CASSQDPPGLSFSYNEQFF

J gene: TRBJ2-3
V gene: TRBV5-1
CDR3 protein: CASSLEAGMDTQYF

J gene: TRBJ2-5
V gene: TRBV30
CDR3 protein: CAWSASGGQETQYF

J gene: TRBJ2-1
V gene: TRBV28
CDR3 protein: CASSTPGGRVYEQFF

J gene: TRBJ2-7
V gene: TRBV5-8
CDR3 protein: CASSRGGTVTYEQYF

J gene: TRBJ1-3
V gene: TRBV9
CDR3 protein: CASSQSGNTIYF

J gene: TRBJ2-3
V gene: TRBV7-9
CDR3 protein: CASSPRLAEGTQYF

J gene: TRBJ2-5
V gene: TRBV27
CDR3 protein: CASSLYGVPETQYF

J gene: TRBJ2-1
V gene: TRBV21-1
CDR3 protein: CASSKGGLGANLSYSSYNEQFF

J gene: TRBJ2-2
V gene: TRBV11-2
CDR3 protein: CASSRLLPGQPNTGELFF

J gene: TRBJ1-6
V gene: TRBV18
CDR3 protein: CASSLRQGDNSPLHF

J gene: TRBJ2-1
V gene: TRBV7-2
CDR3 protein: CASSPRLVVDEQFF

J gene: TRBJ1-1
V gene: TRBV4-2
CDR3 protein: CASSQDSQGLGNTEAFF

J gene: TRBJ2-7
V gene: TRBV19
CDR3 protein: CASSPGQGAIYEQYF